The 10 T cell receptor beta chains reported below all come from one sample, sequenced in a study of OX40 agonist ivuxolimab in advanced cancers. Assay used: immunoSEQ multiplex PCR; TCRdb lists only in-frame clones, some missing. In the table there are about 68,000 clones, 80% to 85% of which are singletons. Sequenced material: CD4+ or CD8+ T cells sorted from blood, taken in a trial of the OX40 agonist ivuxolimab. These receptors were taken from an adult with an advanced solid tumor such as melanoma, head and neck, liver or kidney cancer.

This clone was seen only once. The chain links TRBV12-1 to TRBJ1-1. TRBV12-1 is termed a pseudogene. The CDR3 is made up of 15 amino acids. The CDR3, as DNA: TGTGCCAGCAGCTACCAGGGACGGCTGAACACTGAAGCTTTCTTT. It encodes CASSYQGRLNTEAFF.

This clone showed up just a few times. V and J are TRBV5-8 and TRBJ1-4, with D hard to call. This CDR3 is built from 14 residues. Deletions cut 0 bases from V and 4 bases from J, with 7 bases between. Germline values: CDR1 SGHTS, CDR2 YDEGEE. Written as DNA, the CDR3 is TGTGCCAGCAGCTTGGATTTTGGTAATGAAAAACTGTTTTTT. It specifies CASSLDFGNEKLFF.

This chain joins TRBV5-1 and TRBJ2-3, with 7 bases matching TRBD2. The CDR3 consists of 13 residues. Germline V CDR1 and CDR2: SGHRS, YFSETQ. J was trimmed by 5 bases and V by 0 bases; bases with no gene match: 0. The CDR3 spells CASSLAGGDTQYF. CDR3 sequence (DNA): TGCGCCAGCAGCTTGGCGGGAGGAGATACGCAGTATTTT.

The table lists this clone with a few counts. The chain uses TRBV30 and TRBJ2-1, with a weak D call TRBD2 (6 bases). V lost 0 bases and J lost 10, with 13 bases in between. Germline lookup yields CDR1 GTSNPN and CDR2 SVGIG (reference sequence). There are 13 residues in the CDR3. The CDR3 spells CAWSVQAGSEQFF. In nucleotides, the CDR3 is TGTGCCTGGAGTGTACAGGCGGGGAGCGAGCAGTTCTTC.

The chain links TRBV6-1 to TRBJ2-7; tentative D call: TRBD2 (6 bases). CDR1 and CDR2 (germline): MNHNS, SASEGT. Deletions cut 8 bases from V and 1 base from J, with 12 bases between. This CDR3 spans 13 amino acids. The CDR3 region is CASSDGGSYEQYV. The CDR3, as DNA: TGTGCCAGCTCCGACGGGGGATCCTACGAGCAGTACGTC.

This chain joins TRBV6-1 and TRBJ2-2; 7 nucleotides line up with TRBD2. Trimming cost V 4 bases and J 4 bases; bases outside gene matches: 6. CDR1 and CDR2 from the germline V gene are MNHNS and SASEGT. The CDR3 totals 15 residues. The CDR3, as DNA: TGTGCCAGCAGTGCTTTTAGCGGGTTCACCGGGGAGCTGTTTTTT. Its translation: CASSAFSGFTGELFF.

V gene TRBV4-1 combines with J gene TRBJ2-3; TRBD1 matches at 8 bases. J was trimmed by 6 bases and V by 4 bases; bases with no gene match: 9. This CDR3 has 15 amino acids. Germline V gene sequence: CDR1 MGHRA, CDR2 YSYEKL. DNA of the CDR3: TGCGCCAGCAGCCCGGACAGGGCTGTTACCGATACGCAGTATTTT. It encodes CASSPDRAVTDTQYF.

Points on this clone: Other nucleotide sequences from this sample produce the same CDR3. The V call is TRBV6-5, the J call TRBJ2-6; the D gene is possibly TRBD1 (5 bases). V gave up 2 bases and J gave up 1 base, with 6 bases separating them. Germline lookup yields CDR1 MNHEY and CDR2 SVGAGI. This CDR3 has 15 residues. As DNA, the CDR3 is TGTGCCAGCAGTTACAGGGGTTCTGGGGCCAACGTCCTGACTTTC. Translating gives CASSYRGSGANVLTF.

The gene calls are TRBV6-5 and TRBJ1-5, with D unresolved. The germline gives CDR1 MNHEY, CDR2 SVGAGI. This CDR3 comprises 15 residues. V was cut by 6 bases and J by 0 bases, with 12 bases left in between. In DNA, the CDR3 is TGTGCCAGCAGAAAGACAAGCCTTAGCAATCAGCCCCAGCATTTT. This sequence encodes CASRKTSLSNQPQHF.

This clone appeared once. The chain combines TRBV5-6 with TRBJ2-2, with 10 bases matching TRBD2. Germline loops: CDR1 SGHDT, CDR2 YYEEEE. V gave up 2 bases and J gave up 1 base; unmatched junction bases: 2. The CDR3 sequence is 16 residues long. Here the CDR3 DNA reads TGTGCCAGCAGCTTTTCTAGCGGGGGGAACACCGGGGAGCTGTTTTTT. Its translation is CASSFSSGGNTGELFF.